The clone carrying this T cell receptor (beta chain) was recorded once. Its target is unknown. Germline V lookup: CDR1 GTSNPN, CDR2 SVGIG (reference sequence). Trimming pared 7 bases from V and 6 bases from J, leaving 16 bases between. This CDR3 has 13 residues. The sample belongs to a study of radiotherapy plus CTLA-4 blockade in lung cancer. Study context: Objective responses were recorded in around 18% of patients, with disease control recorded in 25% to 40%. Notes on the study in general: Radiotherapy was combined with ipilimumab, and tumor-derived TCR clones then expanded in blood. Dynamics of early blood T cell clones, together with interferon-beta, were reportedly the best predictors of response.

Libraries were prepared by immunoSEQ multiplex PCR; TCRdb keeps only in-frame clonotypes and omits some of them. The sample has some 34,000 clones, approximately 72% seen once. This TCR came from a human donor with non-small cell lung cancer who had stable disease on radiotherapy plus ipilimumab. V and J are TRBV30 and TRBJ2-1; the D is unclear. This specimen was peripheral blood, taken from a patient treated with radiotherapy plus ipilimumab. CDR3 coding DNA: TGTGCCTTTCTACAGAGTAATGGCAATGAGCAGTTCTTC. Its protein is CAFLQSNGNEQFF. Full variable domain (remainder filled in from reference TRBV30 and TRBJ2-1): SQTIHQWPATLVQPVGSPLSLECTVEGTSNPNLYWYRQAAGRGLQLLFYSVGIGQISSEVPQNLSASRPQDRQFILSSKKLLLSDSGFYLCAFLQSNGNEQFFGPGTRLTVL.